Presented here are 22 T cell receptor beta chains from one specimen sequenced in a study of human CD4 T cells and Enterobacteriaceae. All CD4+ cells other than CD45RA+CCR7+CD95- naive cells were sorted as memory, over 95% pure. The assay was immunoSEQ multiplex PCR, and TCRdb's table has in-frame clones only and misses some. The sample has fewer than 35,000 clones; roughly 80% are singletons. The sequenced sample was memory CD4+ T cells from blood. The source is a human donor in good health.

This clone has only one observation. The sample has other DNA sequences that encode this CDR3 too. CDR3 sequence reads: CASSQRPILAGTEAFF. CDR3 sequence (DNA): TGCGCCAGCAGCCAGCGTCCCATCTTAGCCGGAACTGAAGCTTTCTTT. The V and J genes are TRBV4-1 and TRBJ1-1, with D hard to call. The CDR3 consists of 16 residues. Germline assignment: CDR1 MGHRA and CDR2 YSYEKL. Trimming left V 3 bases short and J 5 bases short, with 19 bases between.

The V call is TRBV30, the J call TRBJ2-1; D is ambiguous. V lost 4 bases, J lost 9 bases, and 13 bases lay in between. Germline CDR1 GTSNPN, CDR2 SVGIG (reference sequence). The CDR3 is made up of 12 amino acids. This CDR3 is CAWTGRGVEQFF. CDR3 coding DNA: TGTGCCTGGACCGGAAGAGGTGTTGAGCAGTTCTTC.

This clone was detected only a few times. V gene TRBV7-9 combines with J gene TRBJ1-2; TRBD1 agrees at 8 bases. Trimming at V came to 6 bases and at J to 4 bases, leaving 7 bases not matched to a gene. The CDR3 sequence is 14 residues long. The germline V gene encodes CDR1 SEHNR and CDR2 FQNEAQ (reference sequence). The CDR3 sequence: CASRAEGQAYGYTF. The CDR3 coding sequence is TGTGCCAGCAGGGCCGAGGGACAGGCCTATGGCTACACCTTC.

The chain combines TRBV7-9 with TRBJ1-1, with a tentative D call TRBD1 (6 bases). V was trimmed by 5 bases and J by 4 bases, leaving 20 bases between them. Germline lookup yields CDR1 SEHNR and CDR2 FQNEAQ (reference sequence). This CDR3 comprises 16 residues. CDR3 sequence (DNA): TGTGCCAGCAGCCAGAGTTTACAGGGTGGTGGCACTGAAGCTTTCTTT. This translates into CASSQSLQGGGTEAFF.

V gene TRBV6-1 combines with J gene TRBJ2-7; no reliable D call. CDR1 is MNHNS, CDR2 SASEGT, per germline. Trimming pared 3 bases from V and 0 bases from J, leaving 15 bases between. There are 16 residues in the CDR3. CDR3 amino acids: CASSDRRAAYSYEQYF. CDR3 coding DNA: TGTGCCAGCAGTGACCGTAGGGCAGCGTACTCCTACGAGCAGTACTTC.

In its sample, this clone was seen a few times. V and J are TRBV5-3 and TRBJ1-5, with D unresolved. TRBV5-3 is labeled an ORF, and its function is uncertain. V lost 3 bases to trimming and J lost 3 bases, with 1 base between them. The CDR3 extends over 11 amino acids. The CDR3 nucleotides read TGTGCCAGAAGCTCCAATCAGCCCCAGCATTTT. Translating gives CARSSNQPQHF.

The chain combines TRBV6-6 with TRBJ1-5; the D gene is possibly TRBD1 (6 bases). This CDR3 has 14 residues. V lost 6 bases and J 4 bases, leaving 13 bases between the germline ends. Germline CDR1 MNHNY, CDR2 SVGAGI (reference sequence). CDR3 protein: CASSRGQTNQPQHF. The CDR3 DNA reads TGTGCCAGCAGCCGCGGACAGACTAATCAGCCCCAGCATTTT.

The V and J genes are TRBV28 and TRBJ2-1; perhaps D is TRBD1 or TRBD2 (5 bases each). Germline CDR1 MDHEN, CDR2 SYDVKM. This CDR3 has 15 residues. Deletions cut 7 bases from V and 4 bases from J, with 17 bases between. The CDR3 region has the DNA TGTGCCAGCATAAGGGGTGGGGACCTTTACAATGAGCAGTTCTTC. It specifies CASIRGGDLYNEQFF. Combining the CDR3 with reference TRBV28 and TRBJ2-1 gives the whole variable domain DVKVTQSSRYLVKRTGEKVFLECVQDMDHENMFWYRQDPGLGLRLIYFSYDVKMKEKGDIPEGYSVSREKKERFSLILESASTNQTSMYLCASIRGGDLYNEQFFGPGTRLTVL.

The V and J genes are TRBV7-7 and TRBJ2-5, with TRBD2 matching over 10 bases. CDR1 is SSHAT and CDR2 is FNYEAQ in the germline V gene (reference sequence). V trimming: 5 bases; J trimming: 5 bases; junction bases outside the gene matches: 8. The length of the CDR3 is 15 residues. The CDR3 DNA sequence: TGTGCCAGCAGCACCCTAGCGGGGGCCTTTGAGACCCAGTACTTC. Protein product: CASSTLAGAFETQYF.

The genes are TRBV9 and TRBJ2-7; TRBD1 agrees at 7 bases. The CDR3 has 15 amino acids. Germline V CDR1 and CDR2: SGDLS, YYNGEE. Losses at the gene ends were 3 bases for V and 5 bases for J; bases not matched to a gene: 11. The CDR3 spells CASSATPQGIHEQYF. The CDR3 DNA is TGTGCCAGCAGCGCCACCCCACAGGGGATCCACGAGCAGTACTTC. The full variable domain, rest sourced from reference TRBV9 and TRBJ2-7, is DSGVTQTPKHLITATGQRVTLRCSPRSGDLSVYWYQQSLDQGLQFLIQYYNGEERAKGNILERFSAQQFPDLHSELNLSSLELGDSALYFCASSATPQGIHEQYFGPGTRLTVT.

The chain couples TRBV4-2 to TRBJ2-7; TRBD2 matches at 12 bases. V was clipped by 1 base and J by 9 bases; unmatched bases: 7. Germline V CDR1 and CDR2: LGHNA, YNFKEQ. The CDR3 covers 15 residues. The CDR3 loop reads CASSQVSSGRALQYF. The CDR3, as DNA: TGTGCCAGCAGCCAAGTCTCTAGCGGGAGGGCCTTGCAGTACTTC.

In DNA, the CDR3 is TGTGCCAGTACCCCTCGCTTCACTGAAGCTTTCTTT. It codes for CASTPRFTEAFF. The chain uses TRBV19 and TRBJ1-1; no reliable D call. The CDR3 is 12 residues long. Per the germline V gene, CDR1 is LNHDA and CDR2 is SQIVND (reference sequence). Trimming cost V 7 bases and J 4 bases, with 10 bases left between them.

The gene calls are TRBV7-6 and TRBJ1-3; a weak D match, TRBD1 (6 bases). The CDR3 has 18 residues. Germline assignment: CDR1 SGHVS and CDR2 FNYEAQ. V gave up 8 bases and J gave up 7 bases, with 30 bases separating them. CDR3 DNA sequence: TGTGCCAGCTCGACCGTCCCCCCGGGCCCCGACAGGACCAACACCATATATTTT. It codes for CASSTVPPGPDRTNTIYF.

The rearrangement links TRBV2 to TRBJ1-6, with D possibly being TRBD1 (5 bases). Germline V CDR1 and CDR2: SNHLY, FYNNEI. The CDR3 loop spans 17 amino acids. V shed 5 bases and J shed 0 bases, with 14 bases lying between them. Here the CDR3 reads CASSKDTLSSYNSPLHF. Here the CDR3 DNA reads TGTGCCAGCAGTAAGGACACTTTAAGCTCCTATAATTCACCCCTCCACTTT.

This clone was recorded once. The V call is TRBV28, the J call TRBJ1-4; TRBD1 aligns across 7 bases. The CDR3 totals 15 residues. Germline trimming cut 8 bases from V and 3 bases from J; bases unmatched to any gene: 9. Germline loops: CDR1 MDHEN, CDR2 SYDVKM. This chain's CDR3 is CASGTRDSSNEKLFF. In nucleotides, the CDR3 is TGTGCCAGCGGAACCCGGGACAGCTCTAATGAAAAACTGTTTTTT. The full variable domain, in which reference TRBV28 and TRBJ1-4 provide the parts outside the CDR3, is DVKVTQSSRYLVKRTGEKVFLECVQDMDHENMFWYRQDPGLGLRLIYFSYDVKMKEKGDIPEGYSVSREKKERFSLILESASTNQTSMYLCASGTRDSSNEKLFFGSGTQLSVL.

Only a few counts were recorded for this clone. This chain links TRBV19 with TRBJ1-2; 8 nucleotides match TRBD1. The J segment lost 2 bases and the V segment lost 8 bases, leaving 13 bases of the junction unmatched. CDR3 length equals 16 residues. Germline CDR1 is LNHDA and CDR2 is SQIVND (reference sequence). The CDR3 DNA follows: TGTGCCAGTCTATCACTCGGGCAGGGGGCGAACTATGGCTACACCTTC. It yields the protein CASLSLGQGANYGYTF.

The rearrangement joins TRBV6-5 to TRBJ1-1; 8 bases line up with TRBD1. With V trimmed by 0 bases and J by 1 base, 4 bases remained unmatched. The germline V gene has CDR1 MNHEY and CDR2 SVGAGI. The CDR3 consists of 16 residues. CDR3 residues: CASSYSSQGANTEAFF. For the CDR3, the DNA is TGTGCCAGCAGTTACTCGAGTCAGGGGGCGAACACTGAAGCTTTCTTT.

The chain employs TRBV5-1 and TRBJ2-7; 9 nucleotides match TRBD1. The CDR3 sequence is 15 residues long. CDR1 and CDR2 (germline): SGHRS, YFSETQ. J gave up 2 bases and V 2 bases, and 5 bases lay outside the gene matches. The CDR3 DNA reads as TGCGCCAGCAGCTTTTGGACAGGGGACCCCTACGAGCAGTACTTC. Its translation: CASSFWTGDPYEQYF.

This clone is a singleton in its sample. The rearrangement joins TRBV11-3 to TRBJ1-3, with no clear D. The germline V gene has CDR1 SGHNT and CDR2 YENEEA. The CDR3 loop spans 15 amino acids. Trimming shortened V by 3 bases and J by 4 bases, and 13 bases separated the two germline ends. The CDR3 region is CASSFIFGSGNTIYF. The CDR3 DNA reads TGTGCCAGCAGCTTCATCTTCGGATCCGGAAACACCATATATTTT. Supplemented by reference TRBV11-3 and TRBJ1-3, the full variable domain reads EAGVVQSPRYKIIEKKQPVAFWCNPISGHNTLYWYLQNLGQGPELLIRYENEEAVDDSQLPKDRFSAERLKGVDSTLKIQPAELGDSAVYLCASSFIFGSGNTIYFGEGSWLTVV.

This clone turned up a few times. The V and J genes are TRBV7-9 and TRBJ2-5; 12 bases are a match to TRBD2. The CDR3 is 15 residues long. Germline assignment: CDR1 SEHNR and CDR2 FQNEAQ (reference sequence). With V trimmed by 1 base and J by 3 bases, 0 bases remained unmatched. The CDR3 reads CASSLGTSGKETQYF. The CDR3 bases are TGTGCCAGCAGCTTAGGGACTAGCGGGAAAGAGACCCAGTACTTC.

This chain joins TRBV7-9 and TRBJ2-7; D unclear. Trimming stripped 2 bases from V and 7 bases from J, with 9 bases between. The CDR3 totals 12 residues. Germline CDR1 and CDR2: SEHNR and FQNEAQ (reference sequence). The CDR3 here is CASSLLWQEQYF. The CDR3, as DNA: TGTGCCAGCAGCTTACTCTGGCAGGAGCAGTACTTC.

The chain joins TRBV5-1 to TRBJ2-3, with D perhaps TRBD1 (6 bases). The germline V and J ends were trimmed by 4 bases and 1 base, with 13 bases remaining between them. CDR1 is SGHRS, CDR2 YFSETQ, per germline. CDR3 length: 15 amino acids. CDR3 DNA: TGCGCCAGCAGCCCCAAGGACAGAGGCACAGATACGCAGTATTTT. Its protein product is CASSPKDRGTDTQYF.